This T cell receptor (beta chain) originates from a study of blood T cell repertoires in COVID-19. Study background: Samples came from the United States, Italy and Spain, spanning acute and convalescent COVID-19.

The germline CDR1 and CDR2 sequences are MGHRA and YSYEKL. This CDR3 comprises 18 residues. V was pared by 0 bases and J by 1 base, with 8 bases of the junction left unmatched. As originally analysed: Scientists estimated how many nucleated cells there were by amplifying reference gene primers. The data were produced by immunoSEQ multiplex PCR, yet TCRdb's version contains in-frame clones alone and is incomplete. V and J calls and clone size are as listed in that table; D and trimming were resolved from the DNA. The sample records over 55,000 clones, around 86% being singletons. The receptor was derived from a man aged 45 to 65 with active COVID-19. The V gene is TRBV4-1, the J gene TRBJ2-3; 9 bases match TRBD2. The specimen was peripheral blood. The CDR3 region has the DNA TGCGCCAGCAGCCAAGATTATAGCGGGAGAGTCGGCACAGATACGCAGTATTTT. Protein sequence: CASSQDYSGRVGTDTQYF.